This T cell receptor (beta chain) was identified in a study of blood T cell repertoires in COVID-19. The wider study: PBMCs, B-cell-depleted T cells, or T cells provided the cDNA or gDNA that made up the material.

V shed 4 bases and J 4 bases; nucleotides not matched to a gene: 9. Germline V gene lookup returns CDR1 LNHDA and CDR2 SQIVND (reference sequence). The CDR3 is made up of 16 amino acids. Under the authors' procedure: It was from reference gene primer amplification that nucleated cell counts were estimated. Some clones are missing from TCRdb's copy, which holds only in-frame ones; the method was immunoSEQ multiplex PCR. The DNA gave D and trimming, while V, J and clone size come from that table. The sample lists about 270,000 clones, around 89% occurring once. Participants came from some 23 US areas, aged roughly 18 to 89 years.

Source material: PBMCs or T cells enriched from blood (not recorded which). The chain is built from TRBV19 and TRBJ1-2, with 10 nucleotides matching TRBD1. The receptor was derived from a woman in her thirties with acute COVID-19. Written as DNA, the CDR3 is TGTGCCAGTAGTACCGACCCGACAGGGGGCGGCTATGGCTACACCTTC. Its translation: CASSTDPTGGGYGYTF.